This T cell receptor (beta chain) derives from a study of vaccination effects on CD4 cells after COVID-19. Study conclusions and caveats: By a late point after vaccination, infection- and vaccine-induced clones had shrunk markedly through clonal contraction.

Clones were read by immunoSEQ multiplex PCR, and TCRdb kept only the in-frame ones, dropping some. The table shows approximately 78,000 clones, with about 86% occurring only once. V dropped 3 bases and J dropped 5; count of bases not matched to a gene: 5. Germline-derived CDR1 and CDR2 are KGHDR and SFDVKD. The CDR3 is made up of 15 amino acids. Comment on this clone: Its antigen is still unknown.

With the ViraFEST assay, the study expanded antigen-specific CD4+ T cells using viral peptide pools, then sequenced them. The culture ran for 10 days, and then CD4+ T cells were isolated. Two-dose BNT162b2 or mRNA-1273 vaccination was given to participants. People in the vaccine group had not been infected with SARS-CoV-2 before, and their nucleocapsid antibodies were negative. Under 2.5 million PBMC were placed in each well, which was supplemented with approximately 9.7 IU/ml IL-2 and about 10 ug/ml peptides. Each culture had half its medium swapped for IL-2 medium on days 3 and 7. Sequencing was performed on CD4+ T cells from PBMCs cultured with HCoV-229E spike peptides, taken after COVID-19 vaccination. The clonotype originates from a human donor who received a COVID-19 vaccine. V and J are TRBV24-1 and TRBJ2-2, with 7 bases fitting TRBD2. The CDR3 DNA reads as TGTGCCACCAGTGATCCTAGCGGTGAAACCGGGGAGCTGTTTTTT. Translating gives CATSDPSGETGELFF.